This TCR beta chain was profiled in a study of technical replicates of blood from several donors. The J segment lost 3 bases and the V segment lost 6 bases, leaving 6 bases of the junction unmatched. The CDR3 has 14 residues. CDR1 and CDR2 (germline): SGDLS, YYNGEE. Measured with immunoSEQ multiplex PCR; TCRdb has only the in-frame clones, and not every one. The table lists roughly 70,000 clones, 92% of them singletons. Specimen: T cells isolated from PBMCs. The gene calls are TRBV9 and TRBJ2-3; 8 bases are shared with TRBD2. The clonotype comes from a human donor in good health. CDR3 DNA: TGTGCCAGCAAGAAGACGGGGGGGACAGATACGCAGTATTTT. Translation gives CASKKTGGTDTQYF.